These 4 T cell receptor beta chains came from one sample sequenced in a study of regulatory and conventional T cells in RAG deficiency. Blood CD4+ CD25-high CD127-low regulatory T cells supplied the genomic DNA template. The table came from immunoSEQ multiplex PCR; TCRdb's copy has only in-frame clones and leaves some out. The repertoire holds roughly 20,000 clones, with 87% as singletons. These data were likewise used in another study, on regulatory T cells. As reported in that work: Primers: 52 TRBV forward and 13 TRBJ reverse.

The specimen was Tregs sorted from blood. Receptors were obtained from a human donor in good health.

V and J are TRBV15 and TRBJ1-2, with D perhaps matching TRBD1 (5 bases). This CDR3 has 17 residues. The V gene lost 0 bases and the J gene lost 0 bases, with 14 bases spanning the gap. Germline V gene data show CDR1 as LNHNV and CDR2 as YYDKDF (reference sequence). The chain's CDR3 is CATSRDSRTQSNYGYTF. In DNA form, the CDR3 reads TGTGCCACCAGCAGAGATAGCCGGACACAGTCTAACTATGGCTACACCTTC.

V is TRBV11-2 and J is TRBJ1-6; D uncertain. The germline gives CDR1 SGHAT, CDR2 FQNNGV. The CDR3 runs 15 residues. Trimming shortened V by 0 bases and J by 4 bases, and 7 bases separated the two germline ends. CDR3 coding DNA: TGTGCCAGCAGCTTAGACAGAGGATATAATTCACCCCTCCACTTT. This gives the protein CASSLDRGYNSPLHF.

The CDR3 protein is CAWDRAFRNSPLHF. For the CDR3, the DNA is TGTGCCTGGGACCGGGCCTTCAGAAATTCACCCCTCCACTTT. The rearrangement uses TRBV30 and TRBJ1-6; no clear D. The germline gives CDR1 GTSNPN, CDR2 SVGIG (reference sequence). The CDR3 is 14 residues long. Trimming took off 5 bases at V and 7 bases at J, with 15 bases between the two ends.

The V gene is TRBV5-8, the J gene TRBJ2-1; either TRBD1 or TRBD2 may supply D (5 bases each). Germline V lookup: CDR1 SGHTS, CDR2 YDEGEE. CDR3 length: 14 residues. V was cut by 4 bases and J by 4 bases, with 12 bases left in between. Here the CDR3 reads CASSLRDRYNEQFF. The CDR3 bases are TGTGCCAGCAGCCTAAGGGACCGGTACAATGAGCAGTTCTTC. Looking up the rest from reference TRBV5-8 and TRBJ2-1 gives the full variable domain: EAGVTQSPTHLIKTRGQQATLRCSPISGHTSVYWYQQALGLGLQFLLWYDEGEERNRGNFPPRFSGRQFPNYSSELNVNALELEDSALYLCASSLRDRYNEQFFGPGTRLTVL.